This T cell receptor beta chain appears in the sequencing data of a study of blood T cell repertoires in COVID-19. V lost 2 bases and J lost 15, with 11 bases in between. The CDR3 is made up of 11 amino acids. Germline assignment: CDR1 MDHEN and CDR2 SYDVKM. This table comes from immunoSEQ multiplex PCR, and its TCRdb copy is limited to in-frame clones, with some not included. The table lists 250,000 to 350,000 clones, 90% of them singletons. This clone was observed a single time. The material sequenced was PBMCs or T cells enriched from blood (not recorded which). V usage is TRBV28 and J usage is TRBJ2-4, with D perhaps TRBD1 (6 bases). The clonotype was recovered from a woman under 40 who had recovered from COVID-19. The CDR3 loop reads CASSLRQDRYF. The CDR3 bases are TGTGCCAGCAGTTTACGACAGGACCGGTACTTC.